This T cell receptor beta chain was identified during a study of tumor-infiltrating lymphocytes in primary liver carcinoma. Study information: Those sampled were patients whose primary liver carcinoma was treated by surgical resection. General observations from the study: Blood's top-250-clone fraction was significantly lower than that of tumors (p = 0.039).

A primer in the constant region served to generate TCR beta cDNA from around 500 ng of total RNA. ARM-PCR, slightly modified, supplied the TCR beta libraries through three nested multiplex PCR rounds. Primers for the first two PCR rounds were TRBV1-TRBV30 forward primers and a C-beta reverse primer (about 10 cycles per round). TCRdb analysed the multiplex PCR reads with MiXCR anew, one entry per CDR3 protein. In the table there are about 320,000 distinct CDR3 sequences, almost 60% of which are singletons. A word on this clonotype: The antigen is undetermined. Just one base apart from a much larger clone, this may be a read error.

Out of unsorted whole blood came the blood RNA, and germline DNA was extracted as well. The patients, who had chronic HBV infection, were treatment-naive (untreated). The CDR3 is made up of 15 amino acids. CDR1 is LGHNA, CDR2 YSLEER, per germline. The sequence was collected from a woman aged 25 to 45 with primary liver carcinoma and hepatitis B virus infection. J is TRBJ2-1 and V is TRBV4-3; 8 nucleotides match TRBD2. The sequenced sample consisted of peripheral blood. The CDR3 region is CASRQVAGRLHEQFF. The CDR3 DNA reads as TGCGCCAGCCGCCAAGTAGCGGGACGTCTCCATGAGCAGTTCTTC.